The rows below give T cell receptor beta chains drawn from one sample of a study of T cells after somatic rescue of genetic block. Assay: immunoSEQ multiplex PCR; the TCRdb copy retains only in-frame clones and omits some. The profile covers approximately 58,000 clones, with approximately 96% appearing a single time and more than 0.075% taken by the ten largest. Sequenced material: peripheral blood mononuclear cells (PBMCs). The source of these receptors is a child younger than two. Each CDR3 is given with its conserved first and last residue. D genes are given only for firm matches. Only some rows state a clone size, as once, few, many or a class for expanded clones.

TRBV10-3	NA	NA	TRBJ1-1	CAISEGRGSGNTEAFF	TGTGCCATCAGTGAGGGGAGGGGGAGTGGGAACACTGAAGCTTTCTTT
TRBV6-6	NA	NA	TRBJ2-5	CASRQGETQYF	TGTGCCAGCAGACAGGGAGAGACCCAGTACTTC
TRBV5-4	NA	NA	TRBJ2-3	CASSSPGDTQYF	TGTGCCAGCAGCTCCCCGGGGGATACGCAGTATTTT
TRBV11-2	NA	NA	TRBJ2-1	CASSKLGGSDEQFF	TGTGCCAGCAGCAAGCTCGGGGGTAGCGATGAGCAGTTCTTC
TRBV27	NA	NA	TRBJ2-6	CASSLSTGGNVLTF	TGTGCCAGCAGTTTATCGACTGGGGGCAACGTCCTGACTTTC
TRBV7-2	NA	NA	TRBJ1-5	CASSLQNQPQHF	TGTGCCAGCAGCTTACAAAATCAGCCCCAGCATTTT
TRBV5-4	NA	NA	TRBJ2-7	CASSFPGLLSSEQYF	TGTGCCAGCAGCTTTCCGGGACTCCTGTCCTCCGAGCAGTACTTC
TRBV5-1	NA	NA	TRBJ1-1	CASRQNTEAFF	TGCGCCAGCCGACAGAACACTGAAGCTTTCTTT
TRBV14	NA	NA	TRBJ2-7	CASSHQGGASYEQYF	TGTGCCAGCAGCCATCAAGGTGGGGCCTCCTACGAGCAGTACTTC
TRBV28	TRBD1	NA	TRBJ1-2	CASSLQGARYGYTF	TGTGCCAGCAGTTTACAGGGGGCGCGGTATGGCTACACCTTC
TRBV7-2	NA	NA	TRBJ1-6	CASSLGANSPLHF	TGTGCCAGCAGCTTAGGAGCTAATTCACCCCTCCACTTT
TRBV7-2	NA	NA	TRBJ2-5	CASSLGLARETQYF	TGTGCCAGCAGCTTAGGTCTAGCCCGAGAGACCCAGTACTTC
TRBV19	TRBD1	NA	TRBJ1-5	CASSGQVYQPQHF	TGTGCCAGTAGTGGACAGGTTTATCAGCCCCAGCATTTT
TRBV4-2	NA	NA	TRBJ2-3	CATRGADRTTDTQYF	TGTGCCACCAGGGGAGCGGACCGGACCACAGATACGCAGTATTTT
TRBV23-1	TRBD1	NA	TRBJ2-2	CASSQFGTGGGELFF	TGCGCCAGCAGTCAATTCGGGACAGGGGGCGGGGAGCTGTTTTTT
TRBV6-6	NA	NA	TRBJ2-1	CASSYRSEQFF	TGTGCCAGCAGTTATAGGTCTGAGCAGTTCTTC
TRBV11-2	NA	NA	TRBJ1-1	CASSLSDPPNTNTEAFF	TGTGCCAGCAGCTTATCGGACCCCCCCAACACGAACACTGAAGCTTTCTTT
TRBV9	TRBD2	NA	TRBJ2-1	CASSSPPGGYNEQFF	TGTGCCAGCAGTTCCCCCCCGGGGGGGTACAATGAGCAGTTCTTC
TRBV4-3	NA	NA	TRBJ2-5	CASSQDRGRRKETQYF	TGCGCCAGCAGCCAAGATCGTGGGCGACGAAAAGAGACCCAGTACTTC
TRBV18	TRBD1	NA	TRBJ1-5	CASSALPGQGVGSNQPQHF	TGTGCCAGCTCAGCCTTACCGGGACAGGGGGTCGGTAGCAATCAGCCCCAGCATTTT
TRBV7-2	NA	NA	TRBJ1-1	CASSPRHLEAFF	TGTGCCAGCAGCCCCCGACACCTTGAAGCTTTCTTT
TRBV6-5	TRBD2	NA	TRBJ2-7	CASRWGLAGIYEQYF	TGTGCCAGCAGGTGGGGACTAGCGGGAATTTACGAGCAGTACTTC
TRBV5-4	NA	NA	TRBJ2-5	CASSSTGKETQYF	TGTGCCAGCAGCTCAACAGGGAAAGAGACCCAGTACTTC
TRBV28	TRBD1	NA	TRBJ2-7	CASTLSGTGYHEQYF	TGTGCCAGCACCCTGTCCGGGACAGGGTACCACGAGCAGTACTTC
TRBV5-1	TRBD1	NA	TRBJ2-7	CASSLRPPDRDYEQYF	TGCGCCAGCAGCTTGAGGCCCCCCGACAGGGACTACGAGCAGTACTTC
TRBV27	NA	NA	TRBJ1-5	CASSPEGGWEQPQHF	TGTGCCAGCAGTCCGGAGGGGGGGTGGGAACAGCCCCAGCATTTT
TRBV19	NA	once	TRBJ2-1	CASSISSYNEQFF	TGTGCCAGTAGTATCAGCTCCTACAATGAGCAGTTCTTC
TRBV2	TRBD2	NA	TRBJ2-1	CASSESGVSSYNEQFF	TGTGCCAGCAGTGAAAGCGGGGTGAGCTCCTACAATGAGCAGTTCTTC
TRBV4-3	TRBD1	NA	TRBJ1-5	CASSQEDRGLQPQHF	TGCGCCAGCAGCCAAGAGGACAGGGGGCTTCAGCCCCAGCATTTT
TRBV4-3	NA	NA	TRBJ2-1	CASSQGVFSYNEQFF	TGCGCCAGCAGCCAGGGCGTTTTCTCCTACAATGAGCAGTTCTTC
TRBV25-1	NA	NA	TRBJ2-1	CASGYTYNEQFF	TGTGCCAGCGGCTATACCTACAATGAGCAGTTCTTC
TRBV19	NA	NA	TRBJ2-7	CASSIGDGSYEQYF	TGTGCCAGTAGTATAGGAGACGGCTCCTACGAGCAGTACTTC
TRBV10-3	NA	NA	TRBJ1-2	CAISESGAGTYGYTF	TGTGCCATCAGTGAGTCTGGGGCAGGTACTTACGGCTACACCTTC
TRBV29-1	TRBD2	NA	TRBJ2-7	CSVWTSSYEQYF	TGCAGCGTTTGGACTAGCTCCTACGAGCAGTACTTC
TRBV7-8	NA	NA	TRBJ1-4	CASSHRAGRLTEKLFF	TGTGCCAGCAGTCACAGAGCGGGTCGTTTGACTGAAAAACTGTTTTTT
TRBV19	TRBD2	NA	TRBJ2-2	CAQQRSGRATTGELFF	TGTGCCCAACAAAGAAGCGGGAGGGCTACCACCGGGGAGCTGTTTTTT
TRBV6-1	TRBD2	NA	TRBJ2-5	CASSEGSGSGETQYF	TGTGCCAGCAGTGAAGGTAGCGGGAGCGGGGAGACCCAGTACTTC
TRBV4-1	NA	NA	TRBJ2-1	CASSQGGYNEQFF	TGCGCCAGCAGCCAAGGCGGCTACAATGAGCAGTTCTTC
TRBV5-1	NA	NA	TRBJ1-4	CASSLAGTNEKLFF	TGCGCCAGCAGCTTGGCCGGGACTAATGAAAAACTGTTTTTT
TRBV25-1	TRBD1	NA	TRBJ2-2	CASIPEGAPGELFF	TGTGCCAGCATCCCCGAGGGGGCGCCCGGGGAGCTGTTTTTT
TRBV27	TRBD2	once	TRBJ2-3	CASRQGSGRADTQYF	TGTGCCAGCAGACAGGGTAGCGGGAGGGCAGATACGCAGTATTTT
TRBV7-9	NA	NA	TRBJ1-6	CASSIPGSSYNSPLHF	TGTGCCAGCAGCATCCCAGGGAGCTCCTATAATTCACCCCTCCACTTT
TRBV11-1	TRBD2	NA	TRBJ2-7	CASTPQGGRIYEQYF	TGTGCCAGCACTCCCCAAGGCGGGAGGATCTACGAGCAGTACTTC
TRBV29-1	NA	NA	TRBJ1-2	CSCTGTTNYGYTF	TGCAGCTGTACAGGGACAACTAACTATGGCTACACCTTC
TRBV5-4	NA	NA	TRBJ2-3	CASSFRGLPSTDTQYF	TGTGCCAGCAGCTTTCGCGGACTCCCTAGCACAGATACGCAGTATTTT
TRBV9	NA	NA	TRBJ2-3	CASSPHRAGRTDTQYF	TGTGCCAGCAGCCCCCACCGAGCGGGCCGCACAGATACGCAGTATTTT
TRBV5-1	NA	NA	TRBJ2-5	CASSLGGQETQYF	TGCGCCAGCAGCTTGGGTGGACAAGAGACCCAGTACTTC
TRBV19	TRBD2	NA	TRBJ2-7	CASSASSGRVFYEQYF	TGTGCCAGTAGTGCATCTAGCGGGAGGGTCTTCTACGAGCAGTACTTC
TRBV11-3	NA	once	TRBJ2-3	CASSLDSTDTQYF	TGTGCCAGCAGCTTAGACAGCACAGATACGCAGTATTTT
TRBV2	TRBD1	NA	TRBJ1-6	CASTRQGEISPLHF	TGTGCCAGCACGAGACAGGGGGAGATTTCACCCCTCCACTTT